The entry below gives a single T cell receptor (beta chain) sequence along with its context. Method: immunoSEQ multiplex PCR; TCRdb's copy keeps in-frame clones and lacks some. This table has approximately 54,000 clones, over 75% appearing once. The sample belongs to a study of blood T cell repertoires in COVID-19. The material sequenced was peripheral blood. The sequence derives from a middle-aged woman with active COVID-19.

The CDR3 protein is CASSQGEPRTGGFAKNIQYF. In nucleotides, the CDR3 is TGCGCCAGCAGCCAAGGGGAACCCCGGACAGGGGGTTTCGCGAAAAACATTCAGTACTTC. The genes are TRBV4-1 and TRBJ2-4; 10 nucleotides line up with TRBD1. Trimming took 1 base from V and 4 from J; bases not matched to a gene: 16. CDR3 size: 20 residues. CDR1 is MGHRA and CDR2 is YSYEKL in the germline V gene.